This T cell receptor beta chain was sequenced during a study of T cell clonality in common variable immunodeficiency. This clone was seen more than once but under ten times. Antigen specificity is unknown. Read sequence stops 3 residues before the CDR3 end, and the germline J gene provides the missing end. Whole-study results and caveats: T cell subpopulation sequencing would be needed to explain CVID clonality. Links between repertoire features and CVID complications were heterogeneity-limited. Fewer TCRbeta clones were shared among CVID subjects than controls. CVID subjects had higher TCRbeta clonality than healthy controls, most marked in about a third.

The CDR3 loop spans 15 amino acids. Germline loops: CDR1 SGHVS, CDR2 FNYEAQ. Profiled with immunoSEQ multiplex PCR; TCRdb holds only in-frame clones, not every one. The data show about 52,000 clones, with none appearing a single time. The receptor's source is a person aged 18-70 years in good health. The material sequenced was peripheral blood mononuclear cells. The rearrangement uses TRBV7-6 and TRBJ1-2; 8 nucleotides match TRBD1. CDR3 residues: CASGSRQGIDYDYTF. The DNA read from the CDR3 is TGTGCCAGCGGATCTAGACAGGGGATTGACTACGAC.